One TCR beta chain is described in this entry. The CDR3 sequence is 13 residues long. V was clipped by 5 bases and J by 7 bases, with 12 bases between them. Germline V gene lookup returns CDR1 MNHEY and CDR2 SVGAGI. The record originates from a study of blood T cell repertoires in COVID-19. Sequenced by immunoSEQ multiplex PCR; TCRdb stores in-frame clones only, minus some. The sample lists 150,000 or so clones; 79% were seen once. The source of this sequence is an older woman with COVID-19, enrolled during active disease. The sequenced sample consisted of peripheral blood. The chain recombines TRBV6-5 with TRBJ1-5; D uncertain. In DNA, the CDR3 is TGTGCCAGCAGTCGAACGAGGGTGCAGCCCCAGCATTTT. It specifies CASSRTRVQPQHF.